These 13 T cell receptor beta chains share one sample of origin, sequenced in a study of blood T cell repertoires in COVID-19. Clones were read by immunoSEQ multiplex PCR, and TCRdb kept only the in-frame ones, dropping some. The top ten hold 1.2% of the sample, which has some 150,000 clones, approximately 88% seen once. The sequencing sample was made of PBMCs or T cells enriched from blood (not recorded which). All receptors come from a woman aged 25-40 years with acute COVID-19.

V gene TRBV18 combines with J gene TRBJ2-1, with TRBD1 matching 7 bases. Germline CDR1 and CDR2: KGHSH and LQKENI. CDR3 length equals 15 residues. J gave up 9 bases and V 1 base, and 9 bases lay outside the gene matches. In nucleotides, the CDR3 is TGTGCCAGCTCACCACAGGGGGCGAATGGTGGTGAGCAGTTCTTC. Residues: CASSPQGANGGEQFF.

The J gene is TRBJ2-7, the V gene TRBV3-1 (or the pseudogene TRBV3-2); D might be TRBD2 (5 bases). V dropped 0 bases and J dropped 3 bases, with 12 bases sitting between them. The CDR3 is made up of 15 amino acids. Germline V lookup: CDR1 LGHDT, CDR2 YNNKEL (reference sequence). CDR3 protein: CASSQDEGFSYEQYF. CDR3 DNA: TGTGCCAGCAGCCAAGATGAGGGCTTTAGCTACGAGCAGTACTTC.

This chain uses TRBV15 with TRBJ2-3; TRBD2 aligns across 8 bases. Germline values: CDR1 LNHNV, CDR2 YYDKDF (reference sequence). The J segment lost 6 bases and the V segment lost 1 base, leaving 6 bases of the junction unmatched. This CDR3 has 15 amino acids. CDR3 sequence reads: CATSRAGGSADTQYF. As DNA, the CDR3 is TGTGCCACCAGCAGAGCGGGAGGGAGCGCCGATACGCAGTATTTT.

V is TRBV5-8 and J is TRBJ2-7; TRBD2 is a possible D gene (6 bases). Germline V gives CDR1 SGHTS, CDR2 YDEGEE. Trimming took 4 bases from V and 0 from J, leaving 14 bases between them. The length of the CDR3 is 15 residues. CDR3 in amino acids: CASSPRGLSSYEQYF. The CDR3 DNA sequence: TGTGCCAGCAGCCCGAGGGGACTGAGCTCCTACGAGCAGTACTTC.

The chain recombines TRBV2 with TRBJ1-5; 11 nucleotides match TRBD1. CDR1 is SNHLY and CDR2 is FYNNEI in the germline V gene. This CDR3 has 22 residues. The V segment lost 4 bases and the J segment 2 bases; nucleotides outside the gene matches: 22. Here the CDR3 reads CASSGPGQGDPPSSIGNQPQHF. Here the CDR3 DNA reads TGTGCCAGCAGTGGGCCGGGACAGGGGGACCCACCTTCGTCCATTGGCAATCAGCCCCAGCATTTT.

This clone was seen only once. The chain employs TRBV6-1 and TRBJ2-7; TRBD1 might be the D (6 bases). Germline-derived CDR1 and CDR2 are MNHNS and SASEGT. This CDR3 comprises 14 residues. Trimming shortened V by 3 bases and J by 2 bases, and 11 bases separated the two germline ends. The CDR3 reads CASSEYRATYEQYF. In DNA form, the CDR3 reads TGTGCCAGCAGTGAGTACAGGGCAACCTACGAGCAGTACTTC.

This clone was seen just once. The rearrangement joins TRBV3-1 (or the pseudogene TRBV3-2) to TRBJ1-1; D is perhaps TRBD1 (5 bases). The length of the CDR3 is 14 residues. Germline CDR1 and CDR2: LGHDT and YNNKEL (reference sequence). V was pared by 7 bases and J by 5 bases, with 17 bases between. The CDR3 region is CASTERGGVTEAFF. The CDR3 DNA follows: TGTGCCAGCACCGAAAGGGGTGGAGTGACTGAAGCTTTCTTT.

The chain recombines TRBV4-3 with TRBJ1-2; no clear D gene. V was pared by 0 bases and J by 3 bases, with 11 bases between. The CDR3 is 15 residues long. Germline V gene data show CDR1 as LGHNA and CDR2 as YSLEER. The CDR3 region is CASSQERNLDYGYTF. CDR3 bases: TGCGCCAGCAGCCAAGAGAGGAACCTTGACTATGGCTACACCTTC.

The chain carries TRBV2 and TRBJ1-6; the D gene is possibly TRBD1 (5 bases). Trimming cost V 5 bases and J 11 bases, with 19 bases left between them. Germline loops: CDR1 SNHLY, CDR2 FYNNEI. The CDR3 contains 15 residues. CDR3 coding DNA: TGTGCCAGCAGTCTCCAGCAGGGAGGGGAGACACCCCTCCACTTT. The encoded protein is CASSLQQGGETPLHF.

The chain employs TRBV5-1 and TRBJ1-1, with D perhaps matching TRBD1 (6 bases). V was clipped by 4 bases and J by 1 base, with 8 bases between them. The germline V gene encodes CDR1 SGHRS and CDR2 YFSETQ. The CDR3 contains 13 residues. CDR3 residues: CASSPTGNTEAFF. The CDR3, as DNA: TGCGCCAGCAGCCCGACAGGGAACACTGAAGCTTTCTTT.

The J gene is TRBJ2-1, the V gene TRBV27; 10 nucleotides align to TRBD1. In germline, CDR1 is MNHEY, CDR2 SMNVEV (reference sequence). The CDR3 covers 15 residues. Trimming took 8 bases from V and 3 from J; bases not matched to a gene: 7. The CDR3 DNA follows: TGTGCCAGCGGACAGGGGGGAGGTGACTACAATGAGCAGTTCTTC. It codes for CASGQGGGDYNEQFF.

V usage is TRBV6-2 or TRBV6-3 and J usage is TRBJ2-7; the D gene is possibly TRBD1 (6 bases). Trimming cost V 3 bases and J 2 bases, with 17 bases left between them. The CDR3 covers 16 residues. In germline, CDR1 is MNHEY, CDR2 SVGEGT. This chain's CDR3 is CASSYAAGESPYEQYF. The CDR3 DNA is TGTGCCAGCAGTTATGCCGCAGGGGAGAGTCCCTACGAGCAGTACTTC.

The chain employs TRBV5-6 and TRBJ1-4, with no clear D. Germline CDR1 is SGHDT and CDR2 is YYEEEE. V lost 0 bases, J lost 5 bases, and 5 bases lay in between. CDR3 size: 13 residues. The CDR3 DNA is TGTGCCAGCAGCTTGGGCCAGAATGAAAAACTGTTTTTT. This translates into CASSLGQNEKLFF.